Shown below are 13 T cell receptor beta chains from a single sample sequenced in a study of T-cell memory formation after mild COVID-19. MiXCR, run by TCRdb on the 5' RACE reads, gives a single entry per CDR3 protein. The table includes 350,000 to 450,000 distinct CDR3 sequences, 20% detected once. Material: PBMCs or a T cell subset sorted from them (not recorded which). The receptors were sampled from an adult woman who had mild COVID-19 (a few samples of this study predate the infection). Cell type and time point are not known.

The chain carries TRBV9 and TRBJ2-1, with 8 bases identical to TRBD2. After removal of 3 bases from V and 8 bases from J, the junction contained 13 bases not matched to a gene. This CDR3 has 16 residues. Germline values: CDR1 SGDLS, CDR2 YYNGEE. The CDR3 coding sequence is TGTGCCAGCAGCGAAGGGATGCGGGGGGCCCGCGATGAGCAGTTCTTC. It is translated as CASSEGMRGARDEQFF.

The chain is built from TRBV6-5 and TRBJ2-5; 7 bases are shared with TRBD2. The length of the CDR3 is 19 residues. V gave up 0 bases and J gave up 7 bases; unmatched junction bases: 20. From germline, CDR1 is MNHEY and CDR2 SVGAGI. CDR3 amino acids: CASSYSSFLAEGRDGTQYF. CDR3 coding DNA: TGTGCCAGCAGTTACTCGTCCTTTCTAGCGGAGGGAAGGGACGGGACCCAGTACTTC.

The rearrangement uses TRBV19 and TRBJ1-2; D not resolved. The V gene lost 4 bases and the J gene lost 4 bases, with 13 bases spanning the gap. The CDR3 runs to 14 residues. Per germline, CDR1 LNHDA and CDR2 SQIVND (reference sequence). CDR3 amino acids: CASSTRVGPYGYTF. The CDR3 coding sequence is TGTGCCAGTAGTACCCGCGTAGGACCCTATGGCTACACCTTC.

A few counts support this clonotype. The V call is TRBV10-3, the J call TRBJ2-1, with D perhaps TRBD1 (6 bases). V lost 2 bases and J 1 base, leaving 12 bases between the germline ends. This CDR3 comprises 16 residues. Germline V gene sequence: CDR1 ENHRY, CDR2 SYGVKD. The CDR3 spells CAISEVMGASYNEQFF. The CDR3 nucleotides are TGTGCCATCAGTGAGGTGATGGGGGCGTCCTACAATGAGCAGTTCTTC.

V is TRBV19 and J is TRBJ1-5; 9 bases agree with TRBD1. In germline, CDR1 is LNHDA, CDR2 SQIVND (reference sequence). V was clipped by 5 bases and J by 5 bases; unmatched bases: 10. The CDR3 loop spans 16 amino acids. This CDR3 is CASSLGTGLAYQPQHF. The CDR3 DNA is TGTGCCAGTAGTCTAGGGACAGGGTTGGCCTATCAGCCCCAGCATTTT.

The sample holds a few counts of this clonotype. This chain connects TRBV7-9 to TRBJ1-5, with unresolved D. The CDR3 totals 15 residues. Trimming removed 1 base from V and 6 bases from J, with 13 bases in between. Germline CDR1 is SEHNR and CDR2 is FQNEAQ (reference sequence). The CDR3 nucleotides read TGTGCCAGCAGCTTAGGCCGTAGGGAGGGTCAGCCCCAGCATTTT. It translates to CASSLGRREGQPQHF.

The J gene is TRBJ2-5, the V gene TRBV7-2; possible D gene TRBD1, 7 bases. The CDR3 runs to 14 residues. Germline CDR1 reads SGHTA; CDR2 reads FQGNSA. Trimming took off 2 bases at V and 5 bases at J, with 12 bases between the two ends. Written as DNA, the CDR3 is TGTGCCAGCAGCTTACAGGGGGGAAGGGAGACCCAGTACTTC. It encodes CASSLQGGRETQYF.

This sequence joins TRBV25-1 and TRBJ2-2, with TRBD2 matching 7 bases. This CDR3 has 15 amino acids. Germline-derived CDR1 and CDR2 are MGHDK and SYGVNS. The J segment lost 4 bases and the V segment lost 4 bases, leaving 6 bases of the junction unmatched. As DNA, the CDR3 is TGTGCCAGCAGTGTGGGAGGGTGGAGCACCGGGGAGCTGTTTTTT. It specifies CASSVGGWSTGELFF.

This clonotype occurred a few times. The chain links TRBV6-2 or TRBV6-3 to TRBJ2-7; perhaps D is TRBD1 or TRBD2 (5 bases each). V lost 6 bases and J lost 1, with 16 bases in between. The CDR3 is 15 residues long. Germline CDR1 is MNHEY and CDR2 is SVGEGT. CDR3 sequence reads: CASSPAGAKSYEQYF. As DNA, the CDR3 is TGTGCCAGCAGCCCCGCCGGGGCGAAATCCTACGAGCAGTACTTC.

This clonotype was found a few times. One end of the junction does not line up with germline, which may come from a read error. The gene calls are TRBV7-7 and TRBJ2-2; TRBD2 is a possible D gene (6 bases). Germline lookup yields CDR1 SSHAT and CDR2 FNYEAQ (reference sequence). The CDR3 has 15 residues. DNA for the CDR3: TGTGCTAGCAGCAAGGAGGGATCAGTCACCGGGGAGCTGTTTTTT. Residues: CASSKEGSVTGELFF. Full variable domain (remainder filled in from reference TRBV7-7 and TRBJ2-2): GAGVSQSPRYKVTKRGQDVTLRCDPISSHATLYWYQQALGQGPEFLTYFNYEAQPDKSGLPSDRFSAERPEGSISTLTIQRTEQRDSAMYRCASSKEGSVTGELFFGEGSRLTVL.

There are a few counts of this clonotype. The chain is built from TRBV15 and TRBJ2-1, with 15 bases identical to TRBD2. Germline CDR1 and CDR2: LNHNV and YYDKDF (reference sequence). V was pared by 5 bases and J by 10 bases, with 6 bases of the junction left unmatched. The CDR3 runs to 15 residues. This CDR3 reads CATSSGLAGGREQFF. In DNA form, the CDR3 reads TGTGCCACCAGCTCCGGACTAGCGGGGGGGCGCGAGCAGTTCTTC.

The chain carries TRBV5-4 and TRBJ1-2; D gene ambiguous. CDR3 length equals 14 residues. With 4 bases removed from V and 2 bases from J, the gap between germline ends came to 12 bases. Germline V lookup: CDR1 SGHNT, CDR2 YYREEE (reference sequence). The CDR3 nucleotides read TGTGCCAGCAGCGCGGATTCAGGAAACTATGGCTACACCTTC. Residues: CASSADSGNYGYTF.

This clonotype was counted between two and nine times. The V and J genes are TRBV7-3 and TRBJ1-2; 11 bases align to TRBD1. CDR1 SGHTA and CDR2 FQGTGA come from the germline V gene. V lost 5 bases and J lost 4; bases outside the gene matches: 6. The CDR3 has 15 residues. The DNA of the CDR3 is TGTGCCAGCAGCCCGGGGGACAGGGGGGGCTATGGCTACACCTTC. This gives the protein CASSPGDRGGYGYTF.